This T cell receptor beta chain was identified in a study of T cells in Graves' hyperthyroidism and ophthalmopathy. Amplified TCR beta CDR3 regions came from RNA transcripts. The HTBI primer set drove a first-round RT-PCR of the TCR CDR3. Each CDR3 protein is one row after TCRdb ran MiXCR on the multiplex PCR reads. The sample lists over 700,000 distinct CDR3 sequences; 18% were seen once. This CDR3 has 15 amino acids. CDR1 and CDR2 (germline): MGHRA, YSYEKL. Deletions cut 0 bases from V and 7 bases from J, with 12 bases between. This receptor was identified in a woman aged 45-65 years with Graves' hyperthyroidism that later progressed to Graves' ophthalmopathy. The sequenced sample consisted of blood. V usage is TRBV4-1 and J usage is TRBJ2-2; D is possibly TRBD2 (5 bases). The CDR3 loop is CASSQERSGDGELFF. The CDR3, as DNA: TGCGCCAGCAGCCAAGAGAGAAGCGGAGACGGGGAGCTGTTTTTT.